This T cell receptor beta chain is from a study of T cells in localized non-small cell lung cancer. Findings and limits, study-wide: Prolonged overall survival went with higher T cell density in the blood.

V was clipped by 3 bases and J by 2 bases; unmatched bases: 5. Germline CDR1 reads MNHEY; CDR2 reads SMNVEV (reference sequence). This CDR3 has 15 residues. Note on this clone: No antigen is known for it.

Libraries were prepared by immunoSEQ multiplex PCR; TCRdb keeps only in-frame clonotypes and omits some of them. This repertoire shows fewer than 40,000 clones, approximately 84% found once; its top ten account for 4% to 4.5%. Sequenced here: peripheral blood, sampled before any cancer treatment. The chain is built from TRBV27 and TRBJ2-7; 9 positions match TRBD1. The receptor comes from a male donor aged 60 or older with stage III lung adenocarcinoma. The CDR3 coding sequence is TGTGCCAGCAGTTTCCGGGACAGGGTGACCTACGAGCAGTACTTC. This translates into CASSFRDRVTYEQYF.